This T cell receptor beta chain was sequenced for a study of blood T cell repertoires in COVID-19. Whole-study context: PBMCs, B-cell-depleted T cells, or T cells provided the cDNA or gDNA that made up the material.

CDR3 length: 18 amino acids. V trimming: 1 base; J trimming: 1 base; junction bases outside the gene matches: 7. Germline V gene data show CDR1 as MNHEY and CDR2 as SVGEGT. Original analysis: Researchers report that nucleated cell counts were estimated from reference gene primer amplification. The table came from immunoSEQ multiplex PCR; TCRdb's copy has only in-frame clones and leaves some out. That table is the source of V, J and clone size, and D and trimming were worked out from the DNA. The table has fewer than 60,000 clones, roughly 90% seen once; the top ten hold roughly 9.1%. The origin of this receptor is a human donor with acute or convalescent COVID-19. The donor label of this sample is uncertain. Sequencing used peripheral blood. The rearrangement uses TRBV6-2 or TRBV6-3 and TRBJ2-2; TRBD1 matches at 9 bases. The DNA for the CDR3 is TGTGCCAGCAGTTACTTCCCGGGACAGGGAAGGAACACCGGGGAGCTGTTTTTT. It encodes CASSYFPGQGRNTGELFF.